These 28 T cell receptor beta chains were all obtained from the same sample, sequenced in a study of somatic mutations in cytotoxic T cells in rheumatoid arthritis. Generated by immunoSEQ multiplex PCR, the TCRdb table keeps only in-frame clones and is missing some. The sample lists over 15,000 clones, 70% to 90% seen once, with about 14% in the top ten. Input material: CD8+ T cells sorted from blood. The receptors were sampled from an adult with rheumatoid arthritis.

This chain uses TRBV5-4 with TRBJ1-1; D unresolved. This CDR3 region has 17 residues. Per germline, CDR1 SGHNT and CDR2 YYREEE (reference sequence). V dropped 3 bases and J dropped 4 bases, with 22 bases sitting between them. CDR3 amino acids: CASSSSVTWTEGTEAFF. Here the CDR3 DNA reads TGTGCCAGCAGCTCGAGCGTCACCTGGACGGAAGGCACTGAAGCTTTCTTT.

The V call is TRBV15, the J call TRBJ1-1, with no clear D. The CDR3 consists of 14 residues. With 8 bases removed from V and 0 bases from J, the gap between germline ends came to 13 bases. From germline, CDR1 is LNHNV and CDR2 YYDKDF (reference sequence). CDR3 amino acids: CATSKGRMNTEAFF. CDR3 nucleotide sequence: TGTGCCACCTCCAAGGGCAGGATGAACACTGAAGCTTTCTTT.

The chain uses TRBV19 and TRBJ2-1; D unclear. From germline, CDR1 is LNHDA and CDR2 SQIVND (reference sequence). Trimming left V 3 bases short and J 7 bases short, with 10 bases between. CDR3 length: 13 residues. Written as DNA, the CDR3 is TGTGCCAGTAGTATTTCGGAAAGAAATGAGCAGTTCTTC. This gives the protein CASSISERNEQFF. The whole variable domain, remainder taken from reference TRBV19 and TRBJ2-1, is DGGITQSPKYLFRKEGQNVTLSCEQNLNHDAMYWYRQDPGQGLRLIYYSQIVNDFQKGDIAEGYSVSREKKESFPLTVTSAQKNPTAFYLCASSISERNEQFFGPGTRLTVL.

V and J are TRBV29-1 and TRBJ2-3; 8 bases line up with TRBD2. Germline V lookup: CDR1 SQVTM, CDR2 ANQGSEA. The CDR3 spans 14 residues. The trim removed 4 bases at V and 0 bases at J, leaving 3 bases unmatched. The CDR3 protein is CSVVSGASTDTQYF. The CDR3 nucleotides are TGCAGCGTTGTTAGCGGGGCTAGCACAGATACGCAGTATTTT.

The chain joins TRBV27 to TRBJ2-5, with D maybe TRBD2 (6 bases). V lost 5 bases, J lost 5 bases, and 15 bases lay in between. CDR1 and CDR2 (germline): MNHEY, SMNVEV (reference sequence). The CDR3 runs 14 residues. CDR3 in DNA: TGTGCCAGCAGTCCTTCTGGGGGGAGGGAGACCCAGTACTTC. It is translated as CASSPSGGRETQYF.

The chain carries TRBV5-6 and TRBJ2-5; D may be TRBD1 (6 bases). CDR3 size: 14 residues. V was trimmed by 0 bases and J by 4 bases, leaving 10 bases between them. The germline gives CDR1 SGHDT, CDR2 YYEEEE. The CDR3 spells CASSLARGRETQYF. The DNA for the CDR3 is TGTGCCAGCAGCTTGGCCAGGGGAAGAGAGACCCAGTACTTC.

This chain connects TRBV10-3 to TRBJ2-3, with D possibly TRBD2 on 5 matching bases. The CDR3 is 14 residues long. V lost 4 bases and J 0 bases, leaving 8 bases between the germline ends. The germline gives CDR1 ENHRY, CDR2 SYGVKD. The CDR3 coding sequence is TGTGCCATCAGTGTCCCGGGAAGCACAGATACGCAGTATTTT. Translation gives CAISVPGSTDTQYF.

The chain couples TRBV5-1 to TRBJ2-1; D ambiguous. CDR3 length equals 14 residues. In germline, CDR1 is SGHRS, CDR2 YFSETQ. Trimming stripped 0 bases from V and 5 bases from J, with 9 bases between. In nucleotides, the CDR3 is TGCGCCAGCAGCTTGGTTTCTAGGGACAATGAGCAGTTCTTC. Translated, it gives CASSLVSRDNEQFF.

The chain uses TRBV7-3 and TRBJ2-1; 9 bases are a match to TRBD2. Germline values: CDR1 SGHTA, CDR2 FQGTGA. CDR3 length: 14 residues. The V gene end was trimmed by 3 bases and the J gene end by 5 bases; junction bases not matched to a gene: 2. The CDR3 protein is CASSLTSGNNEQFF. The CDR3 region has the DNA TGTGCCAGCAGCTTGACTAGCGGTAACAATGAGCAGTTCTTC.

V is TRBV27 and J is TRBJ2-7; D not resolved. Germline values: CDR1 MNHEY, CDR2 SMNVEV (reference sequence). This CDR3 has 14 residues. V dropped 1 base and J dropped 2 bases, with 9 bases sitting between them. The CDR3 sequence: CASSLYPKTYEQYF. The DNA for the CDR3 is TGTGCCAGCAGTTTATATCCCAAGACCTACGAGCAGTACTTC.

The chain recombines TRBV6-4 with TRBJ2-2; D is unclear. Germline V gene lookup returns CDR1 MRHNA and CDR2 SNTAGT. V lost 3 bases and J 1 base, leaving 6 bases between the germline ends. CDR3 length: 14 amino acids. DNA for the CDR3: TGTGCCAGCAGTGAGGCCGGGAACACCGGGGAGCTGTTTTTT. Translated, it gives CASSEAGNTGELFF.

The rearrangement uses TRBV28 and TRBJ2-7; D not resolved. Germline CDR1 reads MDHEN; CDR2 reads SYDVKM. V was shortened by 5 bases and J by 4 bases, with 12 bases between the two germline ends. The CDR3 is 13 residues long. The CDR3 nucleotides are TGTGCCAGCAGTCCCTCGGCCGGTTACGAGCAGTACTTC. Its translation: CASSPSAGYEQYF.

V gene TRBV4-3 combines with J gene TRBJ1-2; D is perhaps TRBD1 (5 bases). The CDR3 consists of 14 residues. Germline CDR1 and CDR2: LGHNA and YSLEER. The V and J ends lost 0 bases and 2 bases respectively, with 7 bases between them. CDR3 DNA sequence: TGCGCCAGCAGCCAAGATGCAGGGAACTATGGCTACACCTTC. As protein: CASSQDAGNYGYTF.

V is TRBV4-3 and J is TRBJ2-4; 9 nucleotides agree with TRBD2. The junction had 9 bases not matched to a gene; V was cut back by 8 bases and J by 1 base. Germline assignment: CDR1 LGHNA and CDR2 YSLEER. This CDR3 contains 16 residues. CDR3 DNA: TGCGCCAGCCGCCGCGGGGGGGCCGGCGCCAAAAACATTCAGTACTTC. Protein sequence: CASRRGGAGAKNIQYF.

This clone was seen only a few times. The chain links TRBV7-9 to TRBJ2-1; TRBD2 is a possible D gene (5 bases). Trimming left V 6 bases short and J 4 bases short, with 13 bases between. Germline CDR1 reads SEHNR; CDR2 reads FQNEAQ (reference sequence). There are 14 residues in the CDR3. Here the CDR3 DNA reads TGTGCCAGCAGGCCTCGGACTGGTTACAATGAGCAGTTCTTC. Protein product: CASRPRTGYNEQFF.

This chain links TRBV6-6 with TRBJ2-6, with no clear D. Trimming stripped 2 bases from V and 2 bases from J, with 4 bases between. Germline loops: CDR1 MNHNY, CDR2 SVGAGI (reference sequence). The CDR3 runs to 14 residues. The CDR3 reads CASSYSTGANVLTF. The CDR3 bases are TGTGCCAGCAGTTACAGTACTGGGGCCAACGTCCTGACTTTC.

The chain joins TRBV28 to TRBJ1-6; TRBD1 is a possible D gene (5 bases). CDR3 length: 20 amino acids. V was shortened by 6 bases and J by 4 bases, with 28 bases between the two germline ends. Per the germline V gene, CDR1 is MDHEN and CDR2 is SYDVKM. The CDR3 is CASSPHTGPLTGGYNSPLHF. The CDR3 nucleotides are TGTGCCAGCAGCCCTCATACGGGACCCCTAACGGGGGGTTATAATTCACCCCTCCACTTT. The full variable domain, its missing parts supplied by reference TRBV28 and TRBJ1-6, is DVKVTQSSRYLVKRTGEKVFLECVQDMDHENMFWYRQDPGLGLRLIYFSYDVKMKEKGDIPEGYSVSREKKERFSLILESASTNQTSMYLCASSPHTGPLTGGYNSPLHFGNGTRLTVT.

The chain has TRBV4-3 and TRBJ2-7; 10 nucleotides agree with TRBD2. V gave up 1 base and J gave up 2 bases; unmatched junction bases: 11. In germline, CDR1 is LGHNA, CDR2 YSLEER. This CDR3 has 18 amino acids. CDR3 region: CASSQVGLAGATAYEQYF. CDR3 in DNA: TGCGCCAGCAGCCAAGTAGGGCTAGCGGGAGCAACCGCCTACGAGCAGTACTTC.

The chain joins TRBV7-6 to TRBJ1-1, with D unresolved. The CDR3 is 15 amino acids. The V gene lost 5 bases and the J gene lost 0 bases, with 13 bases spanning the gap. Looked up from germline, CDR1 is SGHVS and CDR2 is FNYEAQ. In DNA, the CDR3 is TGTGCCAGCAGCCGCGGGAGTGGGTTGAACACTGAAGCTTTCTTT. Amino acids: CASSRGSGLNTEAFF.

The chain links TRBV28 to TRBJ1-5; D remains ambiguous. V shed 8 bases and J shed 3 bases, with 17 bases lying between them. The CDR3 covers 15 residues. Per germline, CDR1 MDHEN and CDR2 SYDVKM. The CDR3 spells CASDDARDHNQPQHF. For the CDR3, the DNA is TGTGCCAGCGACGACGCCCGAGACCACAATCAGCCCCAGCATTTT. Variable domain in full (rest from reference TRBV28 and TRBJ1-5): DVKVTQSSRYLVKRTGEKVFLECVQDMDHENMFWYRQDPGLGLRLIYFSYDVKMKEKGDIPEGYSVSREKKERFSLILESASTNQTSMYLCASDDARDHNQPQHFGDGTRLSIL.

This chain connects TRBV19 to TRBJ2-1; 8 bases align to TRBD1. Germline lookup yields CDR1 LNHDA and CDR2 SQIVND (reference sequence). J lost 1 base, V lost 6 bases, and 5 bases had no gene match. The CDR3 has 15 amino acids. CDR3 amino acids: CASRAQGGSYNEQFF. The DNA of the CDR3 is TGTGCCAGTAGGGCACAGGGGGGATCCTACAATGAGCAGTTCTTC. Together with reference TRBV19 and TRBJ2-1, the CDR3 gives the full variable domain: DGGITQSPKYLFRKEGQNVTLSCEQNLNHDAMYWYRQDPGQGLRLIYYSQIVNDFQKGDIAEGYSVSREKKESFPLTVTSAQKNPTAFYLCASRAQGGSYNEQFFGPGTRLTVL.

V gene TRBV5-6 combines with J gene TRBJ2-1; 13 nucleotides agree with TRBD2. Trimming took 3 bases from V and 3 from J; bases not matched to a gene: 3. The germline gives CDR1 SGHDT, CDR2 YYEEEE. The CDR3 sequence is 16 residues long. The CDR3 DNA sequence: TGTGCCAGCAGCTCCGGGACTAGCGGGATCTACAATGAGCAGTTCTTC. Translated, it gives CASSSGTSGIYNEQFF.

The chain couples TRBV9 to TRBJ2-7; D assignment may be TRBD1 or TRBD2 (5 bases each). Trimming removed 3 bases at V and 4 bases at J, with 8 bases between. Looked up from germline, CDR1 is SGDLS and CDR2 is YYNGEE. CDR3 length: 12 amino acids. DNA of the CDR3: TGTGCCAGCAGCGGGGACGGATACGAGCAGTACTTC. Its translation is CASSGDGYEQYF.

The CDR3 DNA reads TGTGCCAGCAGTTTACAGGGGGGAACCGGGGAGCTGTTTTTT. Protein sequence: CASSLQGGTGELFF. The rearrangement joins TRBV6-5 to TRBJ2-2, with 8 bases fitting TRBD1. The J segment lost 5 bases and the V segment lost 4 bases, leaving 3 bases of the junction unmatched. Germline CDR1 MNHEY, CDR2 SVGAGI. This CDR3 region has 14 residues.

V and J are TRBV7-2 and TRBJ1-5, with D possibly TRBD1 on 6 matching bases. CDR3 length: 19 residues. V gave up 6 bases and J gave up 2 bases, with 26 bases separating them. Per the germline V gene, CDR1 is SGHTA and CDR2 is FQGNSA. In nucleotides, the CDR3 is TGTGCCAGCAGTTTACTCGGATTCAGGGGCCCCGAGGGCAATCAGCCCCAGCATTTT. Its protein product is CASSLLGFRGPEGNQPQHF. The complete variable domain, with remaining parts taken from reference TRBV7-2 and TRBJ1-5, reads GAGVSQSPSNKVTEKGKDVELRCDPISGHTALYWYRQSLGQGLEFLIYFQGNSAPDKSGLPSDRFSAERTGGSVSTLTIQRTQQEDSAVYLCASSLLGFRGPEGNQPQHFGDGTRLSIL.

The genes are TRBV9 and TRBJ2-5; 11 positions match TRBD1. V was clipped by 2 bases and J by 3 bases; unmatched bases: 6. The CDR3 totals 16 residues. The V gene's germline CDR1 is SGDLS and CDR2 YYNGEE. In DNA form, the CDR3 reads TGTGCCAGCAGCGTTGGCGGACAGGGGGCGAAAGAGACCCAGTACTTC. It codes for CASSVGGQGAKETQYF. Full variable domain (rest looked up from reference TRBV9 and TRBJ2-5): DSGVTQTPKHLITATGQRVTLRCSPRSGDLSVYWYQQSLDQGLQFLIQYYNGEERAKGNILERFSAQQFPDLHSELNLSSLELGDSALYFCASSVGGQGAKETQYFGPGTRLLVL.

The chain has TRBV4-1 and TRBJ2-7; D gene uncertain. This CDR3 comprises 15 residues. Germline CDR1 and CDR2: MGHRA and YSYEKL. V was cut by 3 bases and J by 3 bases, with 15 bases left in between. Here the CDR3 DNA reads TGCGCCAGCAGCCATCCCAGCCCCGGGCTCTACGAGCAGTACTTC. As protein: CASSHPSPGLYEQYF.

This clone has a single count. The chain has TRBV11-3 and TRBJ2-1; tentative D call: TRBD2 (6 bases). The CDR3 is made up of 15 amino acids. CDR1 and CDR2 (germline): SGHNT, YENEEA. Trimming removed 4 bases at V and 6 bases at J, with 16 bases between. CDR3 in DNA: TGTGCCAGCAGCTACTCCTACGGGAGATTCAATGAGCAGTTCTTC. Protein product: CASSYSYGRFNEQFF.